A selection of T cell receptor beta chains follows, all from one sample in a study of a mutant IDH1 vaccine in newly diagnosed glioma. Sequenced by immunoSEQ multiplex PCR; TCRdb stores in-frame clones only, minus some. The repertoire holds approximately 56,000 clones, with less than 70% as singletons. These receptors are not linked to any known antigen. This specimen was peripheral blood mononuclear cells (PBMCs), taken from a glioma patient whose treatment included an IDH1 peptide vaccine. These receptors were collected from a man aged 35 to 55 with glioma. Some clones in this sample may be carry-over from other donors' samples. The CDR3 runs from the conserved cysteine through the conserved F or W. D genes are given only for firm matches. Clone size, where shown, is once, few, many, or a class for clones that have expanded.

TRBV7-2	TRBJ2-3	TRBD2	NA	CASSLDLWGGGADTDTQYF	TGTGCCAGCAGCTTAGATCTGTGGGGCGGGGGGGCCGACACAGATACGCAGTATTTT
TRBV9	TRBJ2-3	TRBD2	NA	CASSVGGAGGDTQYF	TGTGCCAGCAGCGTAGGAGGAGCGGGGGGGGATACGCAGTATTTT
TRBV5-5	TRBJ1-2	NA	once	CASSLGAIGTHGYTF	TGTGCCAGCAGCCTGGGGGCGATCGGGACACATGGCTACACCTTC
TRBV7-7	TRBJ2-3	NA	once	CASSEDGTDTQYF	TGTGCTAGCAGCGAAGACGGCACAGATACGCAGTATTTT
TRBV5-1	TRBJ1-2	NA	few	CASSLALQDPNYGYTF	TGCGCCAGCAGCTTGGCTCTACAGGACCCTAACTATGGCTACACCTTC
TRBV5-1	TRBJ2-5	NA	few	CASSNQETQYF	TGCGCCAGCAGCAACCAAGAGACCCAGTACTTC
TRBV6-5	TRBJ1-6	NA	NA	CASSNRADNSPLHF	TGTGCCAGCAGCAACAGGGCGGATAATTCACCCCTCCACTTT
TRBV6-5	TRBJ1-3	NA	NA	CASSDRGNTIYF	TGTGCCAGCAGTGACCGTGGAAACACCATATATTTT
TRBV21-1	TRBJ1-1	NA	NA	CASSRNKAFF	TGTGCCAGCAGCAGAAATAAAGCTTTCTTT
TRBV5-4	TRBJ2-5	NA	NA	CASSLAPRETQYF	TGTGCCAGCAGCTTGGCTCCAAGGGAGACCCAGTACTTC
TRBV6-5	TRBJ1-4	NA	NA	CASSYGRFNEKLFF	TGTGCCAGCAGTTACGGTCGGTTTAATGAAAAACTGTTTTTT
TRBV4-1	TRBJ2-1	TRBD2	NA	CASSLLGLAGNEQFF	TGCGCCAGCAGCCTCCTGGGACTAGCGGGGAATGAGCAGTTCTTC
TRBV28	TRBJ1-3	NA	NA	CASTEGFSGNTIYF	TGTGCCAGCACGGAGGGTTTCTCTGGAAACACCATATATTTT
TRBV29-1	TRBJ1-4	NA	NA	CSVEAREKLFF	TGCAGCGTTGAAGCCCGTGAAAAACTGTTTTTT
TRBV10-2	TRBJ1-2	NA	NA	CASSEYRSYGYTF	TGCGCCAGCAGTGAGTACAGGTCCTATGGCTACACCTTC
TRBV4-1	TRBJ1-2	NA	NA	CASSQEAGMGYGYTF	TGCGCCAGCAGCCAAGAAGCGGGGATGGGCTATGGCTACACCTTC
TRBV5-1	TRBJ2-3	NA	NA	CASSLDRRGRTDTQYF	TGCGCCAGCAGCTTGGATCGGCGGGGGCGGACAGATACGCAGTATTTT
TRBV6-1	TRBJ2-7	NA	NA	CATGWYEQYF	TGTGCGACCGGGTGGTACGAGCAGTACTTC
TRBV10-3	TRBJ1-6	NA	NA	CAISEVEGAGSPLHF	TGTGCCATCAGTGAGGTCGAAGGGGCAGGGTCACCCCTCCACTTT
TRBV2	TRBJ1-5	NA	NA	CASSEAAGFGSNQPQHF	TGTGCCAGCAGTGAAGCAGCAGGTTTTGGAAGCAATCAGCCCCAGCATTTT
TRBV10-3	TRBJ2-5	NA	NA	CATRGGQETQYF	TGTGCCACCAGAGGGGGCCAAGAGACCCAGTACTTC
TRBV2	TRBJ2-1	NA	few	CASSPGSYNEQFF	TGTGCCAGCAGTCCGGGTTCTTACAATGAGCAGTTCTTC
TRBV19	TRBJ2-1	NA	NA	CASSPPNNEQFF	TGTGCCAGTAGCCCCCCCAACAATGAGCAGTTCTTC
TRBV19	TRBJ2-2	TRBD1	NA	CASIRTGRNTGELFF	TGTGCCAGTATCCGGACAGGGAGGAACACCGGGGAGCTGTTTTTT
TRBV27	TRBJ2-5	NA	NA	CASSLSPAGLGTQYF	TGTGCCAGCAGTTTATCTCCCGCAGGCCTCGGGACCCAGTACTTC
TRBV6-6	TRBJ1-1	NA	few	CASSSNTAVNTEAFF	TGTGCCAGCAGTTCCAATACGGCGGTTAACACTGAAGCTTTCTTT
TRBV5-4	TRBJ1-2	NA	NA	CASSPNRDGVGYTF	TGTGCCAGCAGCCCAAACAGGGATGGGGTTGGCTACACCTTC
TRBV7-6	TRBJ2-5	NA	few	CASSLTPGAMGETQYF	TGTGCCAGCAGCTTGACCCCAGGGGCGATGGGAGAGACCCAGTACTTC
TRBV11-3	TRBJ1-1	TRBD1	few	CASSSTGSNEAFF	TGTGCCAGCAGCTCGACAGGGTCCAATGAAGCTTTCTTT
TRBV5-1	TRBJ1-4	TRBD1	NA	CASSRLRQGGNEKLFF	TGCGCCAGCAGCCGCCTAAGACAGGGTGGTAATGAAAAACTGTTTTTT
TRBV6-5	TRBJ2-3	NA	NA	CASSSGPSWGQYF	TGTGCCAGCAGTTCCGGACCAAGTTGGGGGCAGTATTTT
TRBV6-6	TRBJ1-1	NA	NA	CASSAHREYTEAFF	TGTGCCAGCAGTGCACACCGGGAATACACTGAAGCTTTCTTT
TRBV6-1	TRBJ1-1	TRBD1	NA	CASSDQGGTEAFF	TGTGCCAGCAGCGACCAGGGGGGCACTGAAGCTTTCTTT